The 10 T cell receptor beta chains below all came from one sample that was sequenced in a study of blood T cell repertoires in COVID-19. Measured with immunoSEQ multiplex PCR; TCRdb has only the in-frame clones, and not every one. The sample gives around 190,000 clones, about three quarters of which show up once; 8.6% is in the top ten. Material for sequencing was peripheral blood. Receptors were obtained from a woman aged 45-60 years with active or convalescent COVID-19.

The V gene is TRBV3-1 (or the pseudogene TRBV3-2), the J gene TRBJ2-7; weak D call: TRBD1 (8 bases). Deletions cut 4 bases from V and 6 bases from J, with 19 bases between. The germline V gene has CDR1 LGHDT and CDR2 YNNKEL (reference sequence). The CDR3 loop spans 15 amino acids. The DNA of the CDR3 is TGTGCCAGCAGCCCCCGGACAGGGAGGGGCAGCGAGCAGTACTTC. The encoded protein is CASSPRTGRGSEQYF.

This chain connects TRBV28 to TRBJ1-2, with 11 bases that match TRBD1. CDR1 is MDHEN, CDR2 SYDVKM, per germline. V dropped 1 base and J dropped 8; count of bases not matched to a gene: 9. This CDR3 contains 16 residues. CDR3 nucleotide sequence: TGTGCCAGCAGTTTATTAGGACAGGGGGCAAGGGAGGGCTACACCTTC. It translates to CASSLLGQGAREGYTF.

V and J are TRBV7-6 and TRBJ2-7; TRBD1 aligns across 8 bases. With 3 bases clipped from V and 2 bases from J, the junction kept 3 bases outside the gene matches. Per germline, CDR1 SGHVS and CDR2 FNYEAQ. The CDR3 totals 14 residues. In DNA form, the CDR3 reads TGTGCCAGCAGCTTCGGACAGGGACCCTACGAGCAGTACTTC. Translation gives CASSFGQGPYEQYF. Full variable domain (remainder filled in from reference TRBV7-6 and TRBJ2-7): GAGVSQSPRYKVTKRGQDVALRCDPISGHVSLYWYRQALGQGPEFLTYFNYEAQQDKSGLPNDRFSAERPEGSISTLTIQRTEQRDSAMYRCASSFGQGPYEQYFGPGTRLTVT.

This clone appeared a single time. This rearrangement joins TRBV24-1 to TRBJ1-1; 8 bases are shared with TRBD1. With 2 bases clipped from V and 7 bases from J, the junction kept 5 bases outside the gene matches. The CDR3 has 14 residues. CDR1 is KGHDR and CDR2 is SFDVKD in the germline V gene. CDR3 region: CATSDWTGKGEAFF. CDR3 sequence (DNA): TGTGCCACCAGTGATTGGACAGGGAAAGGTGAAGCTTTCTTT.

The chain carries TRBV9 and TRBJ2-7, with 8 nucleotides matching TRBD1. V dropped 8 bases and J dropped 2; count of bases not matched to a gene: 9. The germline V gene has CDR1 SGDLS and CDR2 YYNGEE. The CDR3 contains 14 residues. CDR3 nucleotides: TGTGCCAGAGGAACGGACAGGGAACCCTACGAGCAGTACTTC. As protein: CARGTDREPYEQYF.

The chain has TRBV6-5 and TRBJ2-2, with 8 bases lining up with TRBD1. Trimming at V came to 5 bases and at J to 3 bases, leaving 2 bases not matched to a gene. Germline CDR1 and CDR2: MNHEY and SVGAGI. The CDR3 is 14 amino acids. CDR3 region: CASSRDRYTGELFF. CDR3 DNA: TGTGCCAGCAGTAGGGACAGGTACACCGGGGAGCTGTTTTTT.

This chain connects TRBV19 to TRBJ1-5; maybe TRBD1 (6 bases). This CDR3 spans 13 amino acids. The germline V gene has CDR1 LNHDA and CDR2 SQIVND (reference sequence). V was clipped by 10 bases and J by 3 bases, with 13 bases between them. CDR3 nucleotides: TGTGCCACCTCGTACAGGGACAATCAGCCCCAGCATTTT. It translates to CATSYRDNQPQHF.

V and J are TRBV19 and TRBJ2-1, with a tentative D call TRBD1 (6 bases). Per germline, CDR1 LNHDA and CDR2 SQIVND (reference sequence). This CDR3 region has 13 residues. V lost 3 bases to trimming and J lost 7 bases, with 10 bases between them. The CDR3 reads CASSMGTQNEQFF. For the CDR3, the DNA is TGTGCCAGTAGTATGGGGACACAAAATGAGCAGTTCTTC.

The V and J genes are TRBV18 and TRBJ2-3, with 10 positions matching TRBD2. Per the germline V gene, CDR1 is KGHSH and CDR2 is LQKENI. J gave up 6 bases and V 6 bases, and 9 bases lay outside the gene matches. The CDR3 is 15 amino acids. In nucleotides, the CDR3 is TGTGCCAGCTCCCCCGGACTAGCGGATTCGGATACGCAGTATTTT. Protein product: CASSPGLADSDTQYF.

The V gene is TRBV6-6, the J gene TRBJ1-2, with 8 bases lining up with TRBD1. With V trimmed by 6 bases and J by 3 bases, 9 bases remained unmatched. The CDR3 has 15 residues. Looked up from germline, CDR1 is MNHNY and CDR2 is SVGAGI (reference sequence). The CDR3 reads CASSRGQGSDYGYTF. CDR3 coding DNA: TGTGCCAGCAGCCGTGGACAGGGATCGGACTATGGCTACACCTTC.